This entry lists 3 T cell receptor beta chains sequenced from one sample in a study of blood T cell repertoires in COVID-19. The data were produced by immunoSEQ multiplex PCR, yet TCRdb's version contains in-frame clones alone and is incomplete. Seen here are about 180,000 clones, about 87% observed once, and the top ten hold 3.5% to 4.5%. The sequenced material came from peripheral blood. Every receptor here comes from a woman under 40 with acute or convalescent COVID-19.

This chain joins TRBV18 and TRBJ2-7; 8 nucleotides match TRBD2. The CDR3 runs 14 residues. CDR1 is KGHSH and CDR2 is LQKENI in the germline V gene. The V gene end was trimmed by 4 bases and the J gene end by 2 bases; junction bases not matched to a gene: 4. The CDR3 region has the DNA TGTGCCAGCTCACGACTAGCGCCACCCTACGAGCAGTACTTC. It yields the protein CASSRLAPPYEQYF.

The chain uses TRBV2 and TRBJ2-1; 9 nucleotides align to TRBD2. Looked up from germline, CDR1 is SNHLY and CDR2 is FYNNEI. Losses at the gene ends were 3 bases for V and 4 bases for J; bases not matched to a gene: 7. The CDR3 is 16 residues long. Written as DNA, the CDR3 is TGTGCCAGCAGTGAGAGTGGCGGGAGGGCTTACAATGAGCAGTTCTTC. Translating it yields CASSESGGRAYNEQFF.

A note on this clone: Other nucleotide sequences in the sample specify the same CDR3. The V gene is TRBV6-5, the J gene TRBJ1-2; the match to TRBD1 covers 9 bases. The CDR3 covers 12 residues. Germline lookup yields CDR1 MNHEY and CDR2 SVGAGI. J was trimmed by 5 bases and V by 8 bases; bases with no gene match: 3. The CDR3 protein is CASGDRDYGYTF. The CDR3 nucleotides read TGTGCCAGCGGGGACAGGGATTATGGCTACACCTTC.